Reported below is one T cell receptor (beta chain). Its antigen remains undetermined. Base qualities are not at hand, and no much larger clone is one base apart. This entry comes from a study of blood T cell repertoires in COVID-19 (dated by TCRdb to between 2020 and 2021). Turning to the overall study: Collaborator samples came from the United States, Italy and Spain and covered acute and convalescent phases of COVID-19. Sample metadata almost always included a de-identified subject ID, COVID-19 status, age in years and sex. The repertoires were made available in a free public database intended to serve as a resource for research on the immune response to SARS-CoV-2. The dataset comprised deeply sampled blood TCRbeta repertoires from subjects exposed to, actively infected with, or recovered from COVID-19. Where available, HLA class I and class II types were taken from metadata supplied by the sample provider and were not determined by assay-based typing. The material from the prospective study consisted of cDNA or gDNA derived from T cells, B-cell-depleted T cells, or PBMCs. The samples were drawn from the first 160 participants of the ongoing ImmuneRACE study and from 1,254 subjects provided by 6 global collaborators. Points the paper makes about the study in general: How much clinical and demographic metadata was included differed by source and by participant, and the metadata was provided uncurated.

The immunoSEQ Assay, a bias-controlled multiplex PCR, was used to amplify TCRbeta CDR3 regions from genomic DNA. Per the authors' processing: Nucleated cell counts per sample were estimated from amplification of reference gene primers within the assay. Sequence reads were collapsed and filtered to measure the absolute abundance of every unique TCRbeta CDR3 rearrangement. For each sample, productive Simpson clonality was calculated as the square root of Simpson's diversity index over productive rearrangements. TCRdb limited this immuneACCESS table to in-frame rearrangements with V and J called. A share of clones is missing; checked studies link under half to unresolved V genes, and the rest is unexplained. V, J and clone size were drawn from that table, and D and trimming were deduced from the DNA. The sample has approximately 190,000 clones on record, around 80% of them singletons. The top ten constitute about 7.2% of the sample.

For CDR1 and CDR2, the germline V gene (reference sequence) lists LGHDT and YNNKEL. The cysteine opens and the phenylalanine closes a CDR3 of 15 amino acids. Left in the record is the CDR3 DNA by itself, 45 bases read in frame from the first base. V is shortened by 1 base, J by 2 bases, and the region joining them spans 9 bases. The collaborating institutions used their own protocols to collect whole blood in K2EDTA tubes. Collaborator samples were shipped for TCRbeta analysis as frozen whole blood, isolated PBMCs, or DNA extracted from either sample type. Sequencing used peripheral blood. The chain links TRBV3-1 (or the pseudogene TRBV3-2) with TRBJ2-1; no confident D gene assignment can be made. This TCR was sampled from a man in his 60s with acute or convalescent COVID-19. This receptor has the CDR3 CASSQVPGPYNEQFF. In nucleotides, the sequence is TGTGCCAGCAGCCAAGTCCCGGGTCCCTACAATGAGCAGTTCTTC.